The sequence of this TCR beta chain was determined in a study of PD-1 blockade in mismatch repair-deficient tumors (dated by TCRdb to about 2017). At the level of the whole study: Between September 2013 and 2016, the trial enrolled approximately 90 consecutive patients with some twelve types of mismatch repair-deficient cancer, all of whom had received prior treatment and were progressing. Deep sequencing of TCR CDR3 regions was used to track tumor-associated T cell clones in peripheral blood of patients responding to PD-1 blockade. What the work shows at the level of the full study, not this receptor alone: Tumor-resident clones, often undetectable in blood before treatment, expanded rapidly after pembrolizumab and then contracted, generally before radiologic responses.

As regards this clone: It lacks a known antigen. No quality values exist for individual bases; no much larger clone is one base distant.

Inclusive of the bounding cysteine and phenylalanine, the CDR3 is 18 residues long. This entry keeps only the CDR3 DNA: 54 bases, framed from base 1. Via the germline V gene (reference sequence), CDR1 is SGHNT and CDR2 YYREEE. Trimmed from V: 0 bases; trimmed from J: 8 bases; junction bases lacking a gene match: 14. Receptors were amplified or captured by the immunoSEQ multiplex PCR assay. What TCRdb holds here is the immuneACCESS table cut down to in-frame rearrangements. Part of the clones is not present; checked against another copy, under half of the missing clones reflect an unresolved V gene, and the others are unexplained. This sample holds 90,000 to 130,000 clones; about 80% were observed only once. Jointly, the top ten make up 4% to 6% of the sample. For every enrolled patient, mismatch repair deficiency was confirmed by either polymerase chain reaction or immunohistochemistry. TCR sequencing was carried out for a few patients who responded to pembrolizumab therapy. In the phase II trial, pembrolizumab PD-1 blockade was tested prospectively in advanced mismatch repair-deficient cancers, no matter which tissue of origin the cancers came from. Peripheral blood T cell samples were collected serially, before PD-1 blockade began and at several time points afterward. Blood sampling times were reported as weeks after the first pembrolizumab dose.

The V gene is TRBV5-4 and the J gene is TRBJ2-3; a stretch of 11 junction bases matches TRBD2. The sequence was collected from an adult with mismatch repair-deficient cancer. The material was peripheral blood, obtained 60 to 65 weeks after starting pembrolizumab. The CDR3 protein is CASSLAKTSGTLAGTQYF. The DNA sequence is TGTGCCAGCAGCTTGGCCAAGACTAGCGGGACCCTTGCTGGTACGCAGTATTTT.